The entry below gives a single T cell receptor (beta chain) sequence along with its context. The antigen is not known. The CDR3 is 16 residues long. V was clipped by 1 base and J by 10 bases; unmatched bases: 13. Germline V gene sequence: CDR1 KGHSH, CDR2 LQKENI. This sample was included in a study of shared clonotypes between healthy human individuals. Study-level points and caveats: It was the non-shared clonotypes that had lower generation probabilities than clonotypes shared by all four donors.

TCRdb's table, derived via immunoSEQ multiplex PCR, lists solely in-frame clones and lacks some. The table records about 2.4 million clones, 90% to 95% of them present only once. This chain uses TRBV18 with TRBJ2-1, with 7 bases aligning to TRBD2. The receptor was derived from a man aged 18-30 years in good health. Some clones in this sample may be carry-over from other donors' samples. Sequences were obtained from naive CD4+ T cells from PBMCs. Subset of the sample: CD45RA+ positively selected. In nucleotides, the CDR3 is TGTGCCAGCTCACCACAATCTAGCGGATCCTACGTCGAGCAGTTCTTC. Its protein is CASSPQSSGSYVEQFF.